This T cell receptor beta chain was sequenced during a study of T cell changes during pregnancy in multiple sclerosis. TCRdb keeps only in-frame clones here, not all; method: immunoSEQ multiplex PCR. The sample contains roughly 18,000 clones, 85% to 90% of which appear only once. The ends were cut back, 7 bases at V and 1 base at J, with 12 bases in the middle. This CDR3 spans 14 amino acids. The V gene's germline CDR1 is SNHLY and CDR2 FYNNEI. This clonotype was sampled from a female donor in good health, enrolled as a control in a pregnancy study. The material was CD4+ T cells from peripheral blood mononuclear cells, obtained in the first trimester of pregnancy. The rearrangement uses TRBV2 and TRBJ2-3; possible D gene TRBD2, 5 bases. The CDR3 nucleotides read TGTGCCAGCAAGGTAGCGACGGGCACAGATACGCAGTATTTT. Its protein product is CASKVATGTDTQYF.